Reported below is one T cell receptor (beta chain). As yet, its antigen is unknown. These data originate in a study of identifying expanded T cells in peripheral blood. Findings of the study overall: Two-week clone count variance significantly increased as total template count grew. Differentially abundant clones: roughly 1.2 between replicates, 16.4 at roughly 2 weeks, over 18 at four.

The protocol was immunoSEQ multiplex PCR, while the TCRdb copy is restricted to in-frame clones and leaves out a portion. The table includes approximately 94,000 clones, 80% to 90% detected once. Healthy donors had no documented immune events, such as infections, while sampled. The sample consisted of blood. This TCR came from a person aged 18 to 70 in good health.

CDR3 DNA sequence: TGCGCCAGCAGCCAAGCGTTGGGGATAGCGGGAGAAGAGACCCAGTACTTC. It specifies CASSQALGIAGEETQYF. The chain is built from TRBV4-3 and TRBJ2-5; 9 bases agree with TRBD2. CDR3 length equals 17 residues. CDR1 LGHNA and CDR2 YSLEER come from the germline V gene. After removal of 1 base from V and 3 bases from J, the junction contained 9 bases not matched to a gene.